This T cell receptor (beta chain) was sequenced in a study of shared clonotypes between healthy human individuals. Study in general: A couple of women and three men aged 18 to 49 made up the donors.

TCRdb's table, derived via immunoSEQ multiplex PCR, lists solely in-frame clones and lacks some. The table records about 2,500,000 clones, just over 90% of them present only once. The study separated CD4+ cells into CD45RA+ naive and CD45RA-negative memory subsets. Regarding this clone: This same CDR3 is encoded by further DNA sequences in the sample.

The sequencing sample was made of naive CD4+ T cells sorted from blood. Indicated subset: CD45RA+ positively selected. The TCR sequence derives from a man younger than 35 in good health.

In DNA, the CDR3 is TGCGCCAGCAGCCTCGGACAGGGCTATAATTCACCCCTCCACTTT. Its translation: CASSLGQGYNSPLHF. The chain is built from TRBV5-1 and TRBJ1-6; 8 bases line up with TRBD1. This CDR3 has 15 residues. The trim removed 4 bases at V and 3 bases at J, leaving 3 bases unmatched. Germline values: CDR1 SGHRS, CDR2 YFSETQ.